The subject of this entry is one T cell receptor beta chain. Authors' methods: By means of reference gene primer amplification, nucleated cell counts were estimated. Clones were read by immunoSEQ multiplex PCR, and TCRdb kept only the in-frame ones, dropping some. V and J calls and clone size come straight from that table; D and trimming were deduced from the DNA. Among fewer than 300,000 clones listed, 80% to 95% were seen once. These data originate in a study of blood T cell repertoires in COVID-19. As for the study in general: COVID-19 samples, acute and convalescent, were from the United States, Italy and Spain.

Trimming shortened V by 10 bases and J by 1 base, and 14 bases separated the two germline ends. The V gene's germline CDR1 is LNHDA and CDR2 SQIVND (reference sequence). CDR3 size: 14 residues. This chain joins TRBV19 and TRBJ1-5, with D tentatively TRBD1 (6 bases). This clonotype was obtained from a young woman with COVID-19, enrolled during active disease. What was sequenced was peripheral blood. The CDR3 DNA follows: TGTGCCACCCAGGGGCAGGACAGCAATCAGCCCCAGCATTTT. It specifies CATQGQDSNQPQHF.